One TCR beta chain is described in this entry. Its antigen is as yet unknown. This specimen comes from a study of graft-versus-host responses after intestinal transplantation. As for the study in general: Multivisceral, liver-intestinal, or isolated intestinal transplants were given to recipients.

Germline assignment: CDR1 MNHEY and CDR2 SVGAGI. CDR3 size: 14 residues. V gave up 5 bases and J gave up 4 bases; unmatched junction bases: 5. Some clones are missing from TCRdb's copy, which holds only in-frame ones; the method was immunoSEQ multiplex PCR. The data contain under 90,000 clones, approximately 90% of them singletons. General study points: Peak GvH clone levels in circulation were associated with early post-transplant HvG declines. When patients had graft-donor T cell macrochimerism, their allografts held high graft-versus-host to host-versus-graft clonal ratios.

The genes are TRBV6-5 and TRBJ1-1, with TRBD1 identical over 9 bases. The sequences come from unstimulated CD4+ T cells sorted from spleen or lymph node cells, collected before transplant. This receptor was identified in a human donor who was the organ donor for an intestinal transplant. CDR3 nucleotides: TGTGCCAGCAGTGCCGGGACAGGGACCACTGAAGCTTTCTTT. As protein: CASSAGTGTTEAFF.